What follows is one T cell receptor (beta chain) and its context. The antigen is unknown. The sample is drawn from a study of cytomegalovirus exposure and HLA in healthy donors. About the study: Membership in the Caucasian-associated ancestry cluster was found for 75% to 85% of approximately 430 genotyped donors.

V lost 3 bases and J lost 4, with 10 bases in between. CDR3 size: 15 residues. Germline CDR1 is MDHEN and CDR2 is SYDVKM. Findings and limits, study-wide: CMV antigen specificity was confirmed in vitro for a few CMV-associated chains. In a later analysis, most CMV-associated TCR beta chains appeared HLA-restricted. Common viral pathogens seemed to be connected with several of the most significant clusters, according to a later analysis.

This PCR relied on a set of 60 Vbeta primers and 13 Jbeta primers. TCRdb's table, derived via immunoSEQ multiplex PCR, lists solely in-frame clones and lacks some. The sample holds around 150,000 clones; 79% are singletons and the top ten take around 6.5%. The clonotype was recovered from a man aged 50 to 59 in good health and CMV-seropositive. V and J are TRBV28 and TRBJ1-6; D is uncertain. Sample: PBMCs. This CDR3 reads CASSLVSRYNSPLHF. Written as DNA, the CDR3 is TGTGCCAGCAGTTTGGTAAGCCGATATAATTCACCCCTCCACTTT.